This TCR beta chain was captured in a study of graft-versus-host responses after intestinal transplantation (dated by TCRdb to 2020 to 2022). Regarding the study in general: Recipients received multivisceral, liver-intestinal, or isolated intestinal transplants. Instead of going to the commercial service, samples from a few later patients were sequenced in-house on an Illumina MiSeq and processed with MiXCR. The cohort enrolled about 23 intestinal transplant recipients, one of whom was a retransplant, and 3 patients without pretransplant specimens were excluded. To identify alloreactive clones, pre-transplant mixed lymphocyte reaction products were sequenced and then compared with unstimulated pre-transplant donor and recipient T cells. Every recipient was given anti-thymocyte globulin induction, then maintenance tacrolimus and steroids for roughly 3 years. Donor T cell macrochimerism was defined as a peak of at least 4% donor T cells among recipient peripheral blood mononuclear cells. Graft-versus-host and host-versus-graft alloreactive T cell clones were tracked in the graft, circulation and bone marrow after intestinal transplantation using bulk TCR-beta CDR3 sequencing.

The method was the immunoSEQ multiplex PCR assay. For most patients, genomic DNA was isolated with the Qiagen DNeasy Blood and Tissue Kit and shipped frozen to Adaptive Biotechnologies for TCR sequencing. High-throughput TCR-beta CDR3 sequencing of genomic DNA from most patients was performed by Adaptive Biotechnologies. In the paper's pipeline: TCR sequencing data for some 17 patients were retrieved from Adaptive's ImmunoSEQ software; a few other patients were processed with MiXCR and VDJtools. To correct CD4 versus CD8 sorting errors, sequences present in both subsets at a frequency ratio below 5:1 were removed. CDR3 nucleotide sequences shared between donor and recipient were removed because the origin of such sequences could not be assigned. At least 2-fold expansion over unstimulated cells and a minimum CFSE-low frequency of 0.002% (template counts) or 0.001% (read counts) were required for clones to be classified as alloreactive. Clones detected in sequenced pre-transplant spleen, lymph node, or MLR CFSE-low populations of the donor or recipient were defined as mappable. The cumulative frequency of alloreactive clones was calculated as a percentage of all sequences, weighted by copy number. The source is immuneACCESS, and TCRdb retained only in-frame sequences with V and J called. Part of the clones is not carried over; for the studies checked, unresolved V genes explain less than half of this, and the remainder is unexplained. From that table come the V and J calls and clone size; the DNA was used to work out D and trimming. The sample includes about 21,000 clones, with 50% to 70% observed a single time. The ten largest clones take up about 0.94% of the sample.

The label giving this sample's time point can be read as: cells obtained before transplantation from donor or recipient. In the mixed lymphocyte reactions, around 200,000 CFSE-labeled pre-transplant responders were plated with around 200,000 irradiated violet-dye-labeled stimulators and cultured for 5 to 6 days. Proliferating CD3+CD4+CFSE-low and CD3+CD8+CFSE-low responder cells were FACS-sorted on a BD Influx sorter after the mixed lymphocyte reaction. Concerning this clone itself: Base qualities are missing; no much larger clone stands one base away.

Paper-wide results and their limitations: The conclusions were limited by the relatively low number and heterogeneity of the intestinal transplant patients. GvH clones were detected in recipient bone marrow, and some appeared earlier in ileal mucosa or blood, consistent with an intestinal mucosal origin. Early after transplant, declines in HvG clones were associated with peak levels of circulating GvH clones. In patients with donor T cell macrochimerism, the allografts had high GvH to HvG T cell clonal ratios.

The germline V gene supplies CDR1 MNHNS and CDR2 SASEGT. The CDR3 runs 14 residues from the cysteine to the phenylalanine. Only CDR3 DNA remains: 42 bases, in frame from the first base. From V the trimming removes 4 bases and from J it removes 7 bases, while the gene matches leave 2 bases of the junction unaccounted for. Sequences were derived from alloreactive CD4+ T cells from a mixed lymphocyte reaction culture, sampled before intestinal transplant. The cell subset or site label for this specimen denotes: CFSE-low proliferating T cells sorted from roughly 6-day pre-transplant mixed lymphocyte reaction (GvH or HvG direction). This TCR came from a human patient who received an intestinal transplant. The V and J genes are TRBV6-1 and TRBJ2-1, and TRBD2 aligns with 12 junction nucleotides. This receptor carries the CDR3 CASSVTSGRNEQFF. The DNA reads TGTGCCAGCAGTGTGACTAGCGGGAGAAATGAGCAGTTCTTC.